This TCR beta chain was sequenced in a study of control samples from healthy donors and cancer patients (dated by TCRdb to about 2020). The V end gives up 5 bases and the J end 7 bases, leaving 10 bases in the junction not matched to a gene. The CDR3 holds 15 amino acids from the cysteine to the phenylalanine. Of the read, only the CDR3 DNA is kept; its 45 bases are in frame from base 1. CDR1 and CDR2 are read off the germline V gene (reference sequence) as SEHNR and FQNEAQ. The library was made by the immunoSEQ multiplex PCR assay. TCRdb re-hosts the immuneACCESS table, in-frame sequences only. Its copies lack some clones; in the studies checked, an unresolved V gene accounts for under half of them, and the cause for the rest is not known. In all, the sample holds fewer than 120,000 clones, and around 87% of those were seen once. The top ten constitute 3.5% to 4.5% of the sample. Of note for this clone: This receptor's antigen is unknown. No clone much larger than this one lies a single base away; base qualities are absent.

Sequenced sample: PBMCs. This sequence uses TRBV7-9 and TRBJ1-4; 7 of the junction bases match TRBD1. This receptor was identified in a woman aged 55-70 years with lung cancer. The sequenced DNA: TGTGCCAGCAGCCCGACAGGGAGTGGAGGTGAAAAACTGTTTTTT. Translated, this is CASSPTGSGGEKLFF.